This passage covers 5 T cell receptor beta chains from one sample sequenced in a study of immune cell composition in non-small cell lung cancer. Method: immunoSEQ multiplex PCR; TCRdb's copy keeps in-frame clones and lacks some. The sample carries under 7,000 clones, roughly four fifths recorded once. Normal lung was sampled as far from the tumour as possible, at least 3 cm. The sequencing sample was made of non-adjacent lung tissue. Receptors were obtained from a human donor with non-small cell lung cancer.

The V and J genes are TRBV7-9 and TRBJ2-7, with D perhaps TRBD1 (6 bases). Between the trimmed V and J ends, which lost 5 bases and 0 bases, there was a span of 14 bases. CDR3 length: 15 amino acids. Germline CDR1 and CDR2: SEHNR and FQNEAQ (reference sequence). Here the CDR3 DNA reads TGTGCCAGCAGCCCACACCGGGACAACTCCTACGAGCAGTACTTC. Translation: CASSPHRDNSYEQYF.

The chain is built from TRBV27 and TRBJ1-2; possibly TRBD1 for D (6 bases). This CDR3 is built from 16 residues. V lost 3 bases and J lost 0, with 14 bases in between. Looked up from germline, CDR1 is MNHEY and CDR2 is SMNVEV (reference sequence). CDR3 nucleotides: TGTGCCAGCAGTTTTTTAGGACAGCTGACTAACTATGGCTACACCTTC. Residues: CASSFLGQLTNYGYTF.

This chain uses TRBV2 with TRBJ1-2; D uncertain. Trimming removed 5 bases at V and 1 base at J, with 8 bases between. This CDR3 has 13 residues. Germline lookup yields CDR1 SNHLY and CDR2 FYNNEI. Here the CDR3 reads CASSPDINYGYTF. CDR3 DNA: TGTGCCAGCAGTCCAGACATTAACTATGGCTACACCTTC.

This sequence joins TRBV19 and TRBJ2-7; TRBD2 matches at 14 bases. Germline trimming cut 3 bases from V and 6 bases from J; bases unmatched to any gene: 4. This CDR3 contains 15 residues. Germline V gives CDR1 LNHDA, CDR2 SQIVND (reference sequence). CDR3 protein: CASSITGTSGGEQYF. CDR3 DNA sequence: TGTGCCAGTAGTATCACCGGGACTAGCGGGGGCGAGCAGTACTTC.

The chain has TRBV27 and TRBJ2-3; 7 bases match TRBD1. Looked up from germline, CDR1 is MNHEY and CDR2 is SMNVEV (reference sequence). V gave up 4 bases and J gave up 3 bases; unmatched junction bases: 7. There are 15 residues in the CDR3. This CDR3 is CASSYQGGRTDTQYF. The CDR3 DNA follows: TGTGCCAGCAGTTACCAAGGGGGCCGGACAGATACGCAGTATTTT.